The 9 T cell receptor beta chains below all came from one sample that was sequenced in a study of T cells in Graves' hyperthyroidism and ophthalmopathy. There were TCR beta CDR3 regions amplified from RNA transcripts. In the first-round RT-PCR of the TCR CDR3, the HTBI primer set was used. TCRdb ran MiXCR on the multiplex PCR reads and lists one entry per CDR3 protein. The sample lists more than 250,000 distinct CDR3 sequences, roughly 15% occurring once. The specimen was blood. These receptors were collected from a woman in her forties or fifties with Graves' hyperthyroidism that later progressed to Graves' ophthalmopathy.

Many counts were recorded for this clonotype. The gene calls are TRBV7-8 and TRBJ1-2; D gene unclear. Germline V lookup: CDR1 SGHVS, CDR2 FQNEAQ. The CDR3 consists of 16 residues. Trimming took 7 bases from V and 3 from J, leaving 21 bases between them. The chain's CDR3 is CASTTGTDWGHYGYTF. The CDR3 bases are TGTGCCAGCACCACGGGAACAGATTGGGGTCACTATGGCTACACCTTC.

This chain links TRBV3-1 with TRBJ2-7; 7 bases map to TRBD2. V lost 0 bases, J lost 2 bases, and 4 bases stayed unmatched. CDR3 length equals 15 residues. Germline assignment: CDR1 LGHDT and CDR2 YNNKEL (reference sequence). CDR3 region: CASSQEPGRAYEQYF. Written as DNA, the CDR3 is TGTGCCAGCAGCCAAGAGCCAGGGAGGGCCTACGAGCAGTACTTC.

This clonotype appeared many times. The chain links TRBV20-1 to TRBJ2-3; 10 bases are shared with TRBD2. Germline values: CDR1 DFQATT, CDR2 SNEGSKA (reference sequence). The CDR3 consists of 16 residues. V lost 0 bases and J lost 6; bases outside the gene matches: 9. The CDR3 protein is CSARDGTSAGRDTQYF. The CDR3 region has the DNA TGCAGTGCTAGAGACGGGACTAGCGCGGGCAGGGATACGCAGTATTTT.

The sample holds many counts of this clonotype. The chain employs TRBV12-3 or TRBV12-4 and TRBJ2-2, with a tentative D call TRBD2 (6 bases). The CDR3 length is 16 residues. Trimming removed 6 bases from V and 1 base from J, with 15 bases in between. The CDR3 reads CASRDRTNQNTGELFF. CDR3 nucleotide sequence: TGTGCCAGCAGAGATCGGACTAACCAGAACACCGGGGAGCTGTTTTTT.

This clonotype was counted ten times or more. The V and J genes are TRBV5-1 and TRBJ1-2; TRBD1 matches at 7 bases. Germline CDR1 and CDR2: SGHRS and YFSETQ. V shed 4 bases and J 8 bases; nucleotides not matched to a gene: 11. CDR3 length: 14 residues. The CDR3 sequence is CASSLGGASVGYTF. CDR3 nucleotide sequence: TGCGCCAGCAGCCTAGGGGGCGCAAGCGTCGGCTACACCTTC.

This clonotype has just a few counts. The chain employs TRBV20-1 and TRBJ2-1; no clear D. The V and J ends lost 2 bases and 3 bases respectively, with 11 bases between them. This CDR3 spans 14 amino acids. From germline, CDR1 is DFQATT and CDR2 SNEGSKA (reference sequence). The CDR3 DNA reads as TGCAGTGCTAGATTCAGTGGCGGCTACAATGAGCAGTTCTTC. It is translated as CSARFSGGYNEQFF.

Many counts were recorded for this clonotype. The chain joins TRBV6-1 to TRBJ2-7; 11 nucleotides agree with TRBD1. V was pared by 5 bases and J by 6 bases, with 9 bases of the junction left unmatched. The CDR3 sequence is 15 residues long. Germline-derived CDR1 and CDR2 are MNHNS and SASEGT. As DNA, the CDR3 is TGTGCCAGCAGTTCCTACCGGACAGGGGGCGGCGAGCAGTACTTC. Amino acid sequence: CASSSYRTGGGEQYF.

In its sample, this clonotype was seen many times. The gene calls are TRBV18 and TRBJ1-5, with D tentatively TRBD1 (6 bases). CDR3 length: 15 residues. Trimming removed 6 bases from V and 5 bases from J, with 17 bases in between. Germline V lookup: CDR1 KGHSH, CDR2 LQKENI. In DNA, the CDR3 is TGTGCCAGCTCCCCCACAACAGGGTCGGATCAGCCCCAGCATTTT. Translation: CASSPTTGSDQPQHF.

The rearrangement links TRBV7-3 to TRBJ2-3; the D is unclear. The germline V gene encodes CDR1 SGHTA and CDR2 FQGTGA. The germline V and J ends were trimmed by 5 bases and 3 bases, with 15 bases remaining between them. The CDR3 spans 15 residues. CDR3 DNA sequence: TGTGCCAGCAGCCCCTCCCACGCTCAGACAGATACGCAGTATTTT. Translation: CASSPSHAQTDTQYF.